The present TCR beta chain was sequenced within a study of T-cell reconstitution after alpha-beta-depleted transplantation in children. Study results and limitations: Several hundred expanded graft clones reportedly gave rise to the alpha-beta T cells present about two months after transplant. At the one-year point after transplant, T-cell counts and TCRbeta diversity were found to come mostly from T cells that had been newly produced. Certain patients had high TCRbeta diversity at day 60, and it came from recipient T cells and thymic progenitors that survived.

Preparation of the TCRbeta library was carried out with unique molecular identifiers. MiXCR was run by TCRdb on the PCR reads, yielding one entry per CDR3 protein. The profile shows roughly 310,000 distinct CDR3 sequences, approximately 23% of them singletons. This clonotype turned up a few times. The antigen remains undetermined. CDR3 length: 14 amino acids. CDR1 is SGHNT, CDR2 YENEEA, per germline. Trimming pared 5 bases from V and 8 bases from J, leaving 18 bases between. The V and J genes are TRBV11-3 and TRBJ1-1, with D unresolved. The starting material was PBMCs, mostly from graft donor cells, obtained 180 days after TCRalphabeta/CD19-depleted stem cell transplant. The clonotype was recovered from a male patient aged 10 to 17 who had a stem cell transplant for acute lymphoblastic leukemia, so the T cells may come from the graft donor. In DNA form, the CDR3 reads TGTGCCAGCAGCCCCGGATTCGGAAGCGAAGAAGCTTTCTTT. It yields the protein CASSPGFGSEEAFF.